One sample yielded the 2 T cell receptor beta chains listed below, sequenced in a study of OX40 agonist ivuxolimab in advanced cancers. Measured with immunoSEQ multiplex PCR; TCRdb has only the in-frame clones, and not every one. The data hold approximately 58,000 clones, with 80% to 90% observed a single time. The material was CD4+ or CD8+ T cells sorted from blood, obtained in a trial of the OX40 agonist ivuxolimab. These receptors were taken from an adult with an advanced solid tumor such as melanoma, head and neck, liver or kidney cancer.

The gene calls are TRBV9 and TRBJ2-1; weak D call: TRBD2 (5 bases). Between the trimmed V and J ends, which lost 2 bases and 9 bases, there was a span of 12 bases. Germline lookup yields CDR1 SGDLS and CDR2 YYNGEE. The CDR3 is 13 amino acids. CDR3 residues: CASSVTQSGEQFF. DNA of the CDR3: TGTGCCAGCAGCGTCACACAGAGCGGTGAGCAGTTCTTC.

V gene TRBV5-3 combines with J gene TRBJ2-2; 15 bases fit TRBD2. TRBV5-3 is an open reading frame whose function is uncertain. Trimming cost V 5 bases and J 2 bases; bases outside gene matches: 4. This CDR3 is 17 amino acids long. The CDR3 region is CARRGLAGGTNTGELFF. CDR3 bases: TGTGCCAGAAGGGGACTAGCGGGAGGCACAAACACCGGGGAGCTGTTTTTT.